The clone carrying this T cell receptor beta chain has a count of ten or more. This CDR3 comprises 13 residues. Germline V lookup: CDR1 SGHNT, CDR2 YENEEA. With 0 bases removed from V and 11 bases from J, the gap between germline ends came to 13 bases. This sample is drawn from a study of T cells of healthy individuals. TCRdb itself ran the 5' RACE reads through MiXCR, one entry per CDR3 protein. The sample holds tens of thousands of distinct CDR3 sequences, around 15% seen once. This receptor was obtained from a human donor in good health. The J gene is TRBJ1-1, the V gene TRBV11-3, with D unresolved. This CDR3 reads CASSLDRQSPAFF. Here the CDR3 DNA reads TGTGCCAGCAGCTTAGACCGACAATCCCCGGCTTTCTTT.